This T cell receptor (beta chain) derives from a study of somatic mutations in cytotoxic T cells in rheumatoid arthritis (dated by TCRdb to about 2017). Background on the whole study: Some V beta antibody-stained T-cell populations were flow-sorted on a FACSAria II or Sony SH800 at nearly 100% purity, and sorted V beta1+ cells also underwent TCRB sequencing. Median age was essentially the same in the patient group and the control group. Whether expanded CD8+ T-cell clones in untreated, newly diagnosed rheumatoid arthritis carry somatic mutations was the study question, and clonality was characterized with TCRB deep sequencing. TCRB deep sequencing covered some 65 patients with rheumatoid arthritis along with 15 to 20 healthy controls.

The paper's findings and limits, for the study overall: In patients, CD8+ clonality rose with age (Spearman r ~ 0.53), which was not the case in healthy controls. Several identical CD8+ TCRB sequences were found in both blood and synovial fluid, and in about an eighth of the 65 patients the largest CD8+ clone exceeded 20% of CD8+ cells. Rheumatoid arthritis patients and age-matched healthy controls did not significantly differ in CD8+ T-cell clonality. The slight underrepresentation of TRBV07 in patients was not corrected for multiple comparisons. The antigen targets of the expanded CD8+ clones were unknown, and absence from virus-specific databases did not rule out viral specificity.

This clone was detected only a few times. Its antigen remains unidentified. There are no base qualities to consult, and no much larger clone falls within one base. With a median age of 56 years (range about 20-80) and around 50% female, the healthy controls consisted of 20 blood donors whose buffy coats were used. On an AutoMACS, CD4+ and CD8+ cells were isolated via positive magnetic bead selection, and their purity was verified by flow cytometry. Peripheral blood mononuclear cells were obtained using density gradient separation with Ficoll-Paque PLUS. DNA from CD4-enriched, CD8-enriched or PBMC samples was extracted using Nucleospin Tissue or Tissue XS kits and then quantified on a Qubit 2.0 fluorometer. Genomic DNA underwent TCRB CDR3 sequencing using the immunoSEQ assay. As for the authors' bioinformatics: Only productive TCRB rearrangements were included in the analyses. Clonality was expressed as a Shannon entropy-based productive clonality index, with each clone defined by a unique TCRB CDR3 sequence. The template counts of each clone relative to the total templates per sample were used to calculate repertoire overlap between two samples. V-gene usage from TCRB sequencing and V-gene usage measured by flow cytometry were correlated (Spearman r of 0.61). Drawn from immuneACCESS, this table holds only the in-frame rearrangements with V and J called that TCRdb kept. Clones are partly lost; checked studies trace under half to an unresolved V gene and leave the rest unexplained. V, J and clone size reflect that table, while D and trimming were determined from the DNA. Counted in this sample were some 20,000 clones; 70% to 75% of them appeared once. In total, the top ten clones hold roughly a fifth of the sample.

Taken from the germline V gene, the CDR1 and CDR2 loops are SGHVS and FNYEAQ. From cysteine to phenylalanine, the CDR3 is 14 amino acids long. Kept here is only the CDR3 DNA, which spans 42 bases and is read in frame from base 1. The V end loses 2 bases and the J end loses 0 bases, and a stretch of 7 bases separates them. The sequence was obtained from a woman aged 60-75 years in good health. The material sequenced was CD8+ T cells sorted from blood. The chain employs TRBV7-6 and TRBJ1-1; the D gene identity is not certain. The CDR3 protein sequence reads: CASSLWGLNTEAFF. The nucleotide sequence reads TGTGCCAGCAGCTTATGGGGATTGAACACTGAAGCTTTCTTT.